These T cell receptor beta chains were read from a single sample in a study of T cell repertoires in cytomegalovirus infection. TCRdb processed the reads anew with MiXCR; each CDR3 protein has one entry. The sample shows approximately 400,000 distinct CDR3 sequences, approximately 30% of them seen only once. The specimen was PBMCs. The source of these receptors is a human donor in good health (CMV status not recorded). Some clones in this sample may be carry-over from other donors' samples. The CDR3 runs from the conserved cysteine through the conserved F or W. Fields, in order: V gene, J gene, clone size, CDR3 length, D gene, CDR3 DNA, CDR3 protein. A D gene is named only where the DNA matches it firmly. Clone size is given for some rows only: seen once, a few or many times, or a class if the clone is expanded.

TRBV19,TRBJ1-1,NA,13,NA,TGTGCCAGTAGCGTTTTCACACGCGCTGAAGCTTTCTTT,CASSVFTRAEAFF
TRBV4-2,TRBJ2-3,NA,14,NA,TGTGCCAGCAGCCAAGGGGGGGCGACAGATACGCAGTATTTT,CASSQGGATDTQYF
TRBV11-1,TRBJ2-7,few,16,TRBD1,TGTGCCAGCAGCTTAGGATCTCAGACAGGGACCTACGAGCAGTACTTC,CASSLGSQTGTYEQYF
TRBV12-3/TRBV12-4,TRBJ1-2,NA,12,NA,TGTGCCAGCAGTTTAACTACGTATGGCTACACCTTC,CASSLTTYGYTF
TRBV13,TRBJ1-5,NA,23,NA,TGTGCCAGCAGCTTAGCATTTCTGGGACCCCGACAGGAGCCTTTGGAGAGTAATCAGCCCCAGCATTTT,CASSLAFLGPRQEPLESNQPQHF
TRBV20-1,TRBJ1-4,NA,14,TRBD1,TGCAGTGCCAGTCGGACAGGGGCCTTTGAAAAACTGTTTTTT,CSASRTGAFEKLFF
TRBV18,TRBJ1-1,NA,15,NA,TGTGCCAGCTCACCACAGCAGGCGTTGGGCACTGAAGCTTTCTTT,CASSPQQALGTEAFF
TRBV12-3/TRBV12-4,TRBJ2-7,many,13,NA,TGTGCCAGCAGTTTTATTGGAATCCACGAGCAGTACTTC,CASSFIGIHEQYF
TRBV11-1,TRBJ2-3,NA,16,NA,TGTGCCAGCAGCTTACGGAATAGTTTCGGCTCAGATACGCAGTATTTT,CASSLRNSFGSDTQYF
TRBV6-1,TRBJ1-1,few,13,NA,TGTGCCAGCAGTGAGACCTACGGCACTGAAGCTTTCTTT,CASSETYGTEAFF
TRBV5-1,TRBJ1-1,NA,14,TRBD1,TGCGCCAGCAGATCACAGGGGCGGAACACTGAAGCTTTCTTT,CASRSQGRNTEAFF
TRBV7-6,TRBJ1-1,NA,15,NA,TGTGCCAGCAGCTTGGTTTCTCGGGTAGCTACTGAAGCTTTCTTT,CASSLVSRVATEAFF
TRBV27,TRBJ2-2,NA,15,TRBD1,TGTGCCAGCAGGGGACAGGGGGCGCTGACCGGGGAGCTGTTTTTT,CASRGQGALTGELFF
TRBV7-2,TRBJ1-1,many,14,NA,TGTGCCAGCAGCTTCGGACATGGAGGGACTGAAGCTTTCTTT,CASSFGHGGTEAFF
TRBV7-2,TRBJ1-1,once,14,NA,TGTGCCAGCAGCTTAGATAGTCGGAACACTGAAGCTTTCTTT,CASSLDSRNTEAFF
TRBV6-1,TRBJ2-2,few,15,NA,TGTGCCAGCAGTGGGGCGGACACGGACGCCGGGGAGCTGTTTTTT,CASSGADTDAGELFF
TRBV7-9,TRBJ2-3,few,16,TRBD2,TGTGCCAGCAGCTTACAAGCGGGGGCTAGCACAGATACGCAGTATTTT,CASSLQAGASTDTQYF
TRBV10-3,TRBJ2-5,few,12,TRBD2,TGTGCCATCAGTGAGGCGGGGGGGACCCAGTACTTC,CAISEAGGTQYF
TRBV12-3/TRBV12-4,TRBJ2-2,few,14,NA,TGTGCCAGCATCGGGTTCGCGAACACCGGGGAGCTGTTTTTT,CASIGFANTGELFF
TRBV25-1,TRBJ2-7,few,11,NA,TGTGCCAGCAGTGATTCCCAAGAGCAGTACTTC,CASSDSQEQYF
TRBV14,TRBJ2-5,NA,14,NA,TGTGCCAGCAGCCAAGATCACAGCCAAGAGACCCAGTACTTC,CASSQDHSQETQYF
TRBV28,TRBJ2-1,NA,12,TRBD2,TGTGCCAGCACCGAGCTAGCGGGGCAGCAGTTCTTC,CASTELAGQQFF
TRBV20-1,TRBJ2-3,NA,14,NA,TGCAGTGCCGCCCTAGAGTCCCTAGCAGATACGCAGTATTTT,CSAALESLADTQYF
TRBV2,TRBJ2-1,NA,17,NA,TGTGCCAGCAGTGAAAAAGGACTCCGGCAAAAGTACAATGAGCAGTTCTTC,CASSEKGLRQKYNEQFF
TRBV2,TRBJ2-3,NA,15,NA,TGTGCCAGCAGTGAAGCCGGAGTAGCCGGAGGTACGCAGTATTTT,CASSEAGVAGGTQYF
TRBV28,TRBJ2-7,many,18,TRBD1,TGTGCCAGCAGTTTAGGGCCCACTGGGACAGGGGTATCCTACGAGCAGTACTTC,CASSLGPTGTGVSYEQYF
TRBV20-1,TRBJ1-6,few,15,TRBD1,TGCAGTGCCCGGACAGGGGGCAATGATAATTCACCCCTCCACTTT,CSARTGGNDNSPLHF
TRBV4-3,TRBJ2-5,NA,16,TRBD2,TGCGCCAGCAGCCAAGATGTAGCGGGGGGAGGAGAGACCCAGTACTTC,CASSQDVAGGGETQYF
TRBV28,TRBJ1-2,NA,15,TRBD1,TGTGCCACCAAGGGCCTGGGCAGGGGGCTTTATGGCTACACCTTC,CATKGLGRGLYGYTF
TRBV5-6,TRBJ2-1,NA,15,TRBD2,TGTGCCAGCAGCTTGGCGGGGGGGCCATTGGATGAGCAGTTCTTC,CASSLAGGPLDEQFF
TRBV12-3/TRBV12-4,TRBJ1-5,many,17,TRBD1,TGTGCCAGCAGTCCCATGGACAGGGCGATGGCCAATCAGCCCCAGCATTTT,CASSPMDRAMANQPQHF
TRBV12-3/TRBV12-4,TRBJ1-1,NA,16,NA,TGTGCCAGCAGTTTAGTGTTCGAGGTTACGCACACTGAAGCTTTCTTT,CASSLVFEVTHTEAFF
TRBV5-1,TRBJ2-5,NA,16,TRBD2,TGCGCCAGCAGCACCGGCCTAGCGGGGATCGTGGAGACCCAGTACTTC,CASSTGLAGIVETQYF
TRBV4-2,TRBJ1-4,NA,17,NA,TGTGCCAGCAGCCAAGGGACGCGGTTCGCGGCGAATGAAAAACTGTTTTTT,CASSQGTRFAANEKLFF
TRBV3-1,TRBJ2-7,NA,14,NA,TGTGCCAGCAGCCCCCTCGGAGTTTCCTACGAGCAGTACTTC,CASSPLGVSYEQYF
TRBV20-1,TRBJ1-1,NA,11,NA,TGCAGTGGCAAGAGGGGCAATGAAGCTTTCTTT,CSGKRGNEAFF
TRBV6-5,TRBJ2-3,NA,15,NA,TGTGCCAGCAGTTACGGAACAGATCGGACAGATACGCAGTATTTT,CASSYGTDRTDTQYF
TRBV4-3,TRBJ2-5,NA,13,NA,TGCGCCAGCAGCCAAGAGGACCAAGAGACCCAGTACTTC,CASSQEDQETQYF
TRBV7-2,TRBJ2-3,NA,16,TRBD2,TGTGCCAGCAGCTTGCTTAGCGGGGGGAGCACAGATACGCAGTATTTT,CASSLLSGGSTDTQYF